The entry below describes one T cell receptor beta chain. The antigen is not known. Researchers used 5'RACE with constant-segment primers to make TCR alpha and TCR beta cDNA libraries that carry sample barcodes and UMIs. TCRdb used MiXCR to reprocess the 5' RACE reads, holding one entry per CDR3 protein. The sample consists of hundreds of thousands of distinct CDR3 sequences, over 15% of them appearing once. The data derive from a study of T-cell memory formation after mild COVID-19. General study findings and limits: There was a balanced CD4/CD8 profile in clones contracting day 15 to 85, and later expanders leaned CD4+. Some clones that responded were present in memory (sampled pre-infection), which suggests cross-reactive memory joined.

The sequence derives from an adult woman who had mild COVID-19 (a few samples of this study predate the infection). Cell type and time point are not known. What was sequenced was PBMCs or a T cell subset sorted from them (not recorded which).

DNA of the CDR3: TGTGCCATCAGTGACCTTGGACTAGCGGGGGGGGAGGTCACAGATACGCAGTATTTT. Residues: CAISDLGLAGGEVTDTQYF. The V and J genes are TRBV10-3 and TRBJ2-3, with 15 bases identical to TRBD2. Germline assignment: CDR1 ENHRY and CDR2 SYGVKD. CDR3 length equals 19 residues. The junction had 9 bases not matched to a gene; V was cut back by 3 bases and J by 2 bases.